Below are 18 T cell receptor beta chains sequenced from a single sample in a study of human T cells and chemical hapten exposure. This sample's time point: patch test 2, 6 weeks after DPC sensitization. Noted treatment: therapeutic diphenylcyclopropenone sensitization with weekly scalp DPC. TCRdb called the RACE reads again in MiXCR, with one record for every CDR3 protein. This sample yields 85,000 to 100,000 distinct CDR3 sequences, of which approximately 11% are seen a single time; about 2% belongs to the top ten. The starting material was whole blood, obtained in connection with sensitization to the hapten diphenylcyclopropenone (DPC). These receptors originate from a man aged 40-50 years with alopecia areata. Some clones in this sample may be carry-over from other donors' samples.

The V call is TRBV29-1, the J call TRBJ2-3; 7 nucleotides agree with TRBD2. CDR1 SQVTM and CDR2 ANQGSEA come from the germline V gene. Trimming at V came to 3 bases and at J to 2 bases, leaving 5 bases not matched to a gene. The CDR3 is 14 residues long. For the CDR3, the DNA is TGCAGCGTTGACGGGGGAGGGAACACAGATACGCAGTATTTT. This gives the protein CSVDGGGNTDTQYF.

In its sample, this clonotype was seen many times. The rearrangement joins TRBV7-9 to TRBJ2-3; D is unresolved. The length of the CDR3 is 14 residues. Germline values: CDR1 SEHNR, CDR2 FQNEAQ (reference sequence). V lost 5 bases to trimming and J lost 5 bases, with 14 bases between them. As DNA, the CDR3 is TGTGCCAGCAGCCCCCTCGGGCTCGAAGATACGCAGTATTTT. Translating it yields CASSPLGLEDTQYF.

In this sample, this clonotype turned up a few times. V usage is TRBV7-9 and J usage is TRBJ2-3; a weak D match, TRBD1 (5 bases). The CDR3 consists of 12 residues. The ends were cut back, 4 bases at V and 5 bases at J, with 7 bases in the middle. The germline gives CDR1 SEHNR, CDR2 FQNEAQ (reference sequence). CDR3: CASSSTEDTQYF. The CDR3, as DNA: TGTGCCAGCAGCTCGACAGAAGATACGCAGTATTTT.

The gene calls are TRBV12-3 or TRBV12-4 and TRBJ2-3, with 11 positions matching TRBD2. Unmatched junction bases numbered 6, after V lost 6 bases and J lost 4 bases. The CDR3 runs to 15 residues. CDR3 sequence (DNA): TGTGCCAGCAGCTACCCTAGCGGGAGGTCAGATACGCAGTATTTT. It codes for CASSYPSGRSDTQYF.

This rearrangement joins TRBV7-2 to TRBJ2-5; maybe TRBD1 (8 bases). The CDR3 covers 16 residues. Germline CDR1 is SGHTA and CDR2 is FQGNSA. The germline V and J ends were trimmed by 3 bases and 2 bases, with 16 bases remaining between them. The CDR3 spells CASSFRQGRGQETQYF. The CDR3 coding sequence is TGTGCCAGCAGCTTCCGACAGGGGAGGGGTCAAGAGACCCAGTACTTC.

The rearrangement joins TRBV7-9 to TRBJ2-5, with 10 bases matching TRBD2. Trimming removed 4 bases from V and 4 bases from J; junction bases left unmatched: 6. This CDR3 region has 15 residues. Germline-derived CDR1 and CDR2 are SEHNR and FQNEAQ (reference sequence). CDR3 bases: TGTGCCAGCAGCTCAGCGGGAGGGCCTTTAGAGACCCAGTACTTC. Translating gives CASSSAGGPLETQYF. Full variable domain (remainder filled in from reference TRBV7-9 and TRBJ2-5): DTGVSQNPRHKITKRGQNVTFRCDPISEHNRLYWYRQTLGQGPEFLTYFQNEAQLEKSRLLSDRFSAERPKGSFSTLEIQRTEQGDSAMYLCASSSAGGPLETQYFGPGTRLLVL.

This clonotype was seen at least ten times. The chain recombines TRBV6-2 or TRBV6-3 with TRBJ2-7; tentative D call: TRBD2 (6 bases). V shed 6 bases and J shed 12 bases, with 27 bases lying between them. This CDR3 is built from 15 residues. The V gene's germline CDR1 is MNHEY and CDR2 SVGEGT. CDR3 in amino acids: CASRPHQGGVSEGYV. Written as DNA, the CDR3 is TGTGCCAGCAGACCCCACCAGGGCGGGGTCTCGGAGGGGTACGTC.

The chain couples TRBV29-1 to TRBJ1-2, with D uncertain. Looked up from germline, CDR1 is SQVTM and CDR2 is ANQGSEA. Trimming stripped 4 bases from V and 5 bases from J, with 11 bases between. This CDR3 spans 12 amino acids. CDR3 sequence (DNA): TGCAGCGTTGCGTCTTCAGTTTATGGCTACACCTTC. Translation: CSVASSVYGYTF.

This chain joins TRBV11-3 and TRBJ2-1, with 9 positions matching TRBD2. Trimming cost V 0 bases and J 10 bases; bases outside gene matches: 10. The CDR3 has 16 residues. Per the germline V gene, CDR1 is SGHNT and CDR2 is YENEEA. The CDR3 here is CASSLDSAGGPGEQFF. The CDR3 nucleotides are TGTGCCAGCAGCTTAGATTCGGCGGGAGGGCCTGGAGAGCAGTTCTTC. Based on the CDR3 plus reference TRBV11-3 and TRBJ2-1, the full variable domain is EAGVVQSPRYKIIEKKQPVAFWCNPISGHNTLYWYLQNLGQGPELLIRYENEEAVDDSQLPKDRFSAERLKGVDSTLKIQPAELGDSAVYLCASSLDSAGGPGEQFFGPGTRLTVL.

This clonotype was observed a few times. This sequence joins TRBV12-3 or TRBV12-4 and TRBJ1-5; D remains ambiguous. The V end lost 3 bases, the J end lost 2 bases, and 8 bases lay between the germline ends. CDR3 size: 14 residues. The CDR3 is CASSFSGGNQPQHF. For the CDR3, the DNA is TGTGCCAGCAGTTTTTCTGGGGGCAATCAGCCCCAGCATTTT.

The rearrangement links TRBV27 to TRBJ1-2, with 7 positions matching TRBD1. J was trimmed by 7 bases and V by 5 bases; bases with no gene match: 13. This CDR3 comprises 15 residues. CDR1 is MNHEY and CDR2 is SMNVEV in the germline V gene (reference sequence). The CDR3 nucleotides are TGTGCCAGCAGTGCACAGACAGGGTGGCCTCGTGGCTACACCTTC. As protein: CASSAQTGWPRGYTF.

This clonotype was picked up one time. The rearrangement joins TRBV28 to TRBJ2-7; 7 positions agree with TRBD1. Looked up from germline, CDR1 is MDHEN and CDR2 is SYDVKM. The V gene end was trimmed by 6 bases and the J gene end by 4 bases; junction bases not matched to a gene: 9. The CDR3 totals 14 residues. CDR3 region: CASSWDRRPYEQYV. The CDR3 DNA reads as TGTGCCAGCAGCTGGGACAGACGACCGTACGAGCAGTACGTC.

The sample holds a few counts of this clonotype. CDR3 protein: CSATGGRETQYF. The CDR3 region has the DNA TGCAGTGCGACGGGAGGGCGGGAGACCCAGTACTTC. This rearrangement joins TRBV20-1 to TRBJ2-5, with 8 bases lining up with TRBD2. J gave up 5 bases and V 6 bases, and 5 bases lay outside the gene matches. The CDR3 loop spans 12 amino acids. Germline V gene sequence: CDR1 DFQATT, CDR2 SNEGSKA (reference sequence).

V usage is TRBV6-1 and J usage is TRBJ2-7; 10 nucleotides match TRBD1. J lost 2 bases, V lost 9 bases, and 10 bases had no gene match. Germline V lookup: CDR1 MNHNS, CDR2 SASEGT. CDR3 length equals 15 residues. The CDR3 spells CASFPGQGIPYEQYV. The CDR3 region has the DNA TGTGCCAGTTTCCCGGGACAGGGGATTCCCTACGAGCAGTACGTC.

This clonotype was seen more than once but under ten times. The chain joins TRBV7-3 to TRBJ2-7; the D gene is possibly TRBD1 (6 bases). V was trimmed by 5 bases and J by 1 base, leaving 12 bases between them. The germline V gene has CDR1 SGHTA and CDR2 FQGTGA. The CDR3 contains 14 residues. CDR3 sequence (DNA): TGTGCCAGCAGCCATGGACAGTATTCCTACGAGCAGTACTTC. Translation gives CASSHGQYSYEQYF.

This clonotype has a handful of counts. J is TRBJ2-1 and V is TRBV7-2, with a weak D call TRBD2 (5 bases). V was clipped by 4 bases and J by 16 bases, with 17 bases between them. This CDR3 has 12 amino acids. Germline V gene data show CDR1 as SGHTA and CDR2 as FQGNSA. CDR3 DNA sequence: TGTGCCAGCAGCTCTCCCCGGGGTGATGGCTTCTTC. Amino acids: CASSSPRGDGFF.

This chain joins TRBV5-5 and TRBJ2-5, with D perhaps assigned TRBD1 or TRBD2 (5 bases each). Trimming removed 5 bases at V and 4 bases at J, with 18 bases between. This CDR3 has 15 amino acids. The V gene's germline CDR1 is SGHKS and CDR2 YYEKEE (reference sequence). The CDR3 spells CASRRDAGSRETQYF. The DNA of the CDR3 is TGTGCCAGCAGGCGAGACGCAGGGAGTCGAGAGACCCAGTACTTC. The whole variable domain, remainder taken from reference TRBV5-5 and TRBJ2-5, is DAGVTQSPTHLIKTRGQQVTLRCSPISGHKSVSWYQQVLGQGPQFIFQYYEKEERGRGNFPDRFSARQFPNYSSELNVNALLLGDSALYLCASRRDAGSRETQYFGPGTRLLVL.

The rearrangement joins TRBV4-1 to TRBJ2-7; D perhaps matches TRBD1 (5 bases). With 3 bases removed from V and 3 bases from J, the gap between germline ends came to 12 bases. Germline V CDR1 and CDR2: MGHRA, YSYEKL. The CDR3 length is 14 residues. The CDR3 loop is CASSQKYQGYEQYV. The CDR3 DNA sequence: TGCGCCAGCAGCCAGAAATACCAGGGCTACGAGCAGTACGTC.